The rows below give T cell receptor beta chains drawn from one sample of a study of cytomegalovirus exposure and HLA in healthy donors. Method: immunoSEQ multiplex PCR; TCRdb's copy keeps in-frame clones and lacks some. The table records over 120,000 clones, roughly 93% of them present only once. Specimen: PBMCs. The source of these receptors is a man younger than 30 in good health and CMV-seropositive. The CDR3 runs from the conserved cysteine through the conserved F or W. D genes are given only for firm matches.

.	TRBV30	CAWSGRFRASGNTIYF
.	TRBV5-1	CASSLEAATNTEAFF
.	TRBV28	CASNPAPTGYSTF
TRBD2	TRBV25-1	CASSDRTSGKKDTQYF
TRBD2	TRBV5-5	CASSLVLAGAQETQYF
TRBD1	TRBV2	CASQQGEGTGELFF
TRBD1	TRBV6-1	CASSGIIQGASKNIQYF
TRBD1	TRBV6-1	CASSERDRSNYGYTF
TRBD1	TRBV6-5	CASSLGQGIDEQFF
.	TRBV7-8	CASSSLGGPTSAQELFF
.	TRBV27	CASSLYGHYDSGANVLTF
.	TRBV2	CASSGSSGNTIYF
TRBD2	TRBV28	CASSLELAGAGGHNEQFF
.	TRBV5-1	CASSSGNMNTEAFF
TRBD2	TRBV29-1	CSVYSGRSYNEQFF
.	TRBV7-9	CASSGSAETQYF
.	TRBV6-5	CASSYSGRSGELFF
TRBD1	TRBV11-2	CASSPRDSLFEKLFF
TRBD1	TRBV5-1	CASSRTGTGVTFF
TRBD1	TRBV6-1	CASSVRDRDHQPQHF
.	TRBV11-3	CASSLNGGTDTQYF
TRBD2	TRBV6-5	CASSYSRLAGYQFF
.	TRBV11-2	CASSLVRGPYNEQFF
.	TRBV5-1	CASSAGGSNTEAFF
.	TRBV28	CASRGTLAGFHEKLFF
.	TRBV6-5	CASSRNPGNQPQHF
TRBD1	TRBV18	CASSTGTGTEAFF
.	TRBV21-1	CASSNKKKREPGQGIEQYF
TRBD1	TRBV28	CASSPWTGVGGYTF
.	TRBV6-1	CASSENDKTTQYF
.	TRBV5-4	CASSSYPGGQETQYF
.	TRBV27	CASSPLAAYNEQFF
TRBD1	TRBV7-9	CASSLTTGEGYGYTF
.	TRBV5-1	CASSLGQGFGPQHF
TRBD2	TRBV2	CASSRREATDTQYF
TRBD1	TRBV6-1	CASGGTGNSYEQYF
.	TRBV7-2	CASSVNRAAEQYF
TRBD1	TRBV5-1	CASSPGTGLYEQYF
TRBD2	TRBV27	CASRVWGGEQYF
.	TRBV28	CASSPTSVRETQYF
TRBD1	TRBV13	CASSRYRGRAETQYF
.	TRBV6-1	CASSPSGQPYEQYF
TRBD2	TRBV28	CASSFSTGGETQYF
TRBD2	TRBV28	CASITPGGSYEQYF
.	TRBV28	CASSPSTHYNEQFF
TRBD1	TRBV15	CATSRDLLDRGYGYTF